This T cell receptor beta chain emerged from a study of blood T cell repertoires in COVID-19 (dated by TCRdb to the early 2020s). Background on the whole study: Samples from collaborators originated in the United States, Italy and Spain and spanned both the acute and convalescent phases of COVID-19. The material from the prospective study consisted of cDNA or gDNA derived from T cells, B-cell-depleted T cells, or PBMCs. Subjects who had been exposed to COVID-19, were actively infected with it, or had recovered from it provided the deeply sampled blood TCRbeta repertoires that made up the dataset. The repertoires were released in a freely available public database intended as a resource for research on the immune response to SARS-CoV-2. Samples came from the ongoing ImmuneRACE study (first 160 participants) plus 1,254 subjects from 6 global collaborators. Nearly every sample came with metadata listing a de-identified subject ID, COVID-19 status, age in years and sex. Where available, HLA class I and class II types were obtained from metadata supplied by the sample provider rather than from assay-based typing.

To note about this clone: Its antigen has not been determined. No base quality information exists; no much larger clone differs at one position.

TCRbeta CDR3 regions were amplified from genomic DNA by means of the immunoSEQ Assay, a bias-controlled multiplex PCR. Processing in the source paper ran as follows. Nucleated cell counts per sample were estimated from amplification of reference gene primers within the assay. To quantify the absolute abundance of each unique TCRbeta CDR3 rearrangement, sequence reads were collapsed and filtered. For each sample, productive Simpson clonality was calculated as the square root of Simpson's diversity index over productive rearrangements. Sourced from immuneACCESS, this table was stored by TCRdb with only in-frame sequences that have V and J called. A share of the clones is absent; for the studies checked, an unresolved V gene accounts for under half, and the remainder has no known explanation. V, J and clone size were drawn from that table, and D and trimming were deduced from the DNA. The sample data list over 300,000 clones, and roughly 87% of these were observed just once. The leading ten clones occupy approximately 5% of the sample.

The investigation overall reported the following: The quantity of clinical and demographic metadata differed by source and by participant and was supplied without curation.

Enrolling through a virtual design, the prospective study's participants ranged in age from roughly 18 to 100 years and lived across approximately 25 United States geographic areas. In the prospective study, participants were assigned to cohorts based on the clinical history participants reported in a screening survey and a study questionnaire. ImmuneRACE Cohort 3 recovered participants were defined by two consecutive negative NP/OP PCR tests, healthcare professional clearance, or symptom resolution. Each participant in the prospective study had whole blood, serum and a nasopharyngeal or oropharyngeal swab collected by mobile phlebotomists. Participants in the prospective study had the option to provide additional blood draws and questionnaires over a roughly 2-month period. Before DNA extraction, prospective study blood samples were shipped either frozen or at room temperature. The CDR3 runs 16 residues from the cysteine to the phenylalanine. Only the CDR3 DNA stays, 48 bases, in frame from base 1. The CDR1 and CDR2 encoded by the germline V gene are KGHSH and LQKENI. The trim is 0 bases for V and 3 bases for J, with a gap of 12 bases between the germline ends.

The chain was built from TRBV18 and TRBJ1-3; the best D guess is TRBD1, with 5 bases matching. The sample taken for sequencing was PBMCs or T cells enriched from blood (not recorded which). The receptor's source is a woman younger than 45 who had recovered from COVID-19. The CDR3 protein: CASSPPLTQGGNTIYF. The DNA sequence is TGTGCCAGCTCACCACCACTGACGCAGGGTGGAAACACCATATATTTT.